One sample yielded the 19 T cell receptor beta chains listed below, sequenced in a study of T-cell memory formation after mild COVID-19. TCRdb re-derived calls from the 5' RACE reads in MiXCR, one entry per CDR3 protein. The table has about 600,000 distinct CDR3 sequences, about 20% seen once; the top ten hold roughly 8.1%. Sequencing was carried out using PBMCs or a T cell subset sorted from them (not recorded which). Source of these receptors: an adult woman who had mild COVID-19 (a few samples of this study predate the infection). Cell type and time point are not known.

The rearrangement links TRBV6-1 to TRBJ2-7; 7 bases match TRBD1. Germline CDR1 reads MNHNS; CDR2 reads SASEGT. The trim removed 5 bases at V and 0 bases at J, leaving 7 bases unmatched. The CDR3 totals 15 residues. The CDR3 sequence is CASSTGTANSYEQYF. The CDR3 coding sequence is TGTGCCAGCAGTACCGGGACAGCAAACTCCTACGAGCAGTACTTC.

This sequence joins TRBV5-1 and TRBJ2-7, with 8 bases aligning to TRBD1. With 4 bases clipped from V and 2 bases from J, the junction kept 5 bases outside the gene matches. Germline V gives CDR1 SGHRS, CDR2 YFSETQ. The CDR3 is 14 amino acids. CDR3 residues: CASSHRGTTYEQYF. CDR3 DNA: TGCGCCAGCAGCCACAGGGGGACAACCTACGAGCAGTACTTC.

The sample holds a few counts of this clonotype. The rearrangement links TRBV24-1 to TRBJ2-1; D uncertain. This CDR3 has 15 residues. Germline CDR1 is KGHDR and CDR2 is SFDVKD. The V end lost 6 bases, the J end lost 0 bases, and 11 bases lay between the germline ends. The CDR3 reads CATSFTLLSYNEQFF. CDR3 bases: TGTGCCACCAGTTTTACCCTCCTCTCCTACAATGAGCAGTTCTTC.

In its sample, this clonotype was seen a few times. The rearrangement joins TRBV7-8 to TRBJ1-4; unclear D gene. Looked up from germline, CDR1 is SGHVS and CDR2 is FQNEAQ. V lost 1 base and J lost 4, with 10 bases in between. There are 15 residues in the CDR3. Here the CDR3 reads CASSLEVGLNEKLFF. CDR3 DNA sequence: TGTGCCAGCAGCTTAGAAGTTGGGCTTAATGAAAAACTGTTTTTT.

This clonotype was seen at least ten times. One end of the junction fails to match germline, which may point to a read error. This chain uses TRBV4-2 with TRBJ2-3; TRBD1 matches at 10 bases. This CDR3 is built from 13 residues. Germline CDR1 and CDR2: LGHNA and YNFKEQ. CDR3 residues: CASSQGTGGRISF. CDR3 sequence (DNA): TGTGCCAGCAGCCAAGGGACAGGGGGGAGGATATCGTTT.

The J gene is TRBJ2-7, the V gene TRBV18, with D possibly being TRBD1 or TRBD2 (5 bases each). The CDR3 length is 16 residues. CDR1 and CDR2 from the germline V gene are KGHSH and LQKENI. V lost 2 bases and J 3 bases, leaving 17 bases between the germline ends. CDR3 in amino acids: CASSPGGLLNGYEQYF. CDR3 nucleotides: TGTGCCAGCTCACCAGGGGGTCTACTGAATGGCTACGAGCAGTACTTC.

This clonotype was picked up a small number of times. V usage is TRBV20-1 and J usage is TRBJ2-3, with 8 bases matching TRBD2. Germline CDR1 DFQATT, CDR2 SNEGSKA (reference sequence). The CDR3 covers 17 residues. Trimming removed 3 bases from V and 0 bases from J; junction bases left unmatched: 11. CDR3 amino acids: CSASPGLGGGSTDTQYF. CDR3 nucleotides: TGCAGTGCTAGCCCGGGTCTCGGCGGGGGGAGCACAGATACGCAGTATTTT.

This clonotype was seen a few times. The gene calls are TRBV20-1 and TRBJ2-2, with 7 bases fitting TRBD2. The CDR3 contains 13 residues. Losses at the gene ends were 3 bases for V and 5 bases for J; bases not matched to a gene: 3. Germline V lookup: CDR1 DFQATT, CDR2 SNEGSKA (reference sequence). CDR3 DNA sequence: TGCAGTGCTAGCGGGAGGAGAACCGGGGAGCTGTTTTTT. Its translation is CSASGRRTGELFF.

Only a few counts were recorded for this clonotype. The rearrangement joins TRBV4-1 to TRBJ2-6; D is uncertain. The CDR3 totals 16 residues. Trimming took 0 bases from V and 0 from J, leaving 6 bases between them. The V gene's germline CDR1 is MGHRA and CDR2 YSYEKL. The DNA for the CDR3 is TGCGCCAGCAGCCAAGAAAGCATCTCTGGGGCCAACGTCCTGACTTTC. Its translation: CASSQESISGANVLTF.

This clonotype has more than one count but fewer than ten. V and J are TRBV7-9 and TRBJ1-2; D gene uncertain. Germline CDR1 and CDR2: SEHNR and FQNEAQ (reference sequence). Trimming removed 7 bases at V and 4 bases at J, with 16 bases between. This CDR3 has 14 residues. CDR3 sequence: CASTKNSVPYGYTF. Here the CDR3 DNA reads TGTGCCAGCACAAAAAATAGCGTCCCCTATGGCTACACCTTC. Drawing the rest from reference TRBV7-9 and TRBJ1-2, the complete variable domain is DTGVSQNPRHKITKRGQNVTFRCDPISEHNRLYWYRQTLGQGPEFLTYFQNEAQLEKSRLLSDRFSAERPKGSFSTLEIQRTEQGDSAMYLCASTKNSVPYGYTFGSGTRLTVV.

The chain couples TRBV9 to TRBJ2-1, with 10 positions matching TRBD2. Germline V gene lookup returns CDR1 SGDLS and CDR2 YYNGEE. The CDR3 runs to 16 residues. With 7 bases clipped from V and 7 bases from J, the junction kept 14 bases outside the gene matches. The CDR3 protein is CASGWASGRSGNEQFF. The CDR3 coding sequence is TGTGCCAGCGGTTGGGCTAGCGGGAGAAGTGGGAATGAGCAGTTCTTC.

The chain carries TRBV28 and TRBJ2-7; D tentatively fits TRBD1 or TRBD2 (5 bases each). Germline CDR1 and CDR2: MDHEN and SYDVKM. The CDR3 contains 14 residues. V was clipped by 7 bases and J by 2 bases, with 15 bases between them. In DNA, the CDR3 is TGTGCCAGCATCTGGAGGTACAGGCCCTACGAGCAGTACTTC. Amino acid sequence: CASIWRYRPYEQYF. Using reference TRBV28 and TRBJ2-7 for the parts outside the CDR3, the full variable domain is DVKVTQSSRYLVKRTGEKVFLECVQDMDHENMFWYRQDPGLGLRLIYFSYDVKMKEKGDIPEGYSVSREKKERFSLILESASTNQTSMYLCASIWRYRPYEQYFGPGTRLTVT.

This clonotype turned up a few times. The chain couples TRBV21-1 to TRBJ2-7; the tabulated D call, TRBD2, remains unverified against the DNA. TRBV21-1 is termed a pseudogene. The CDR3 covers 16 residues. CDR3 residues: CASSILRETLFYEQYF. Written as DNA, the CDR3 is TGTGCCAGCAGCATACTTCGGGAGACCCTTTTCTACGAGCAGTACTTC.

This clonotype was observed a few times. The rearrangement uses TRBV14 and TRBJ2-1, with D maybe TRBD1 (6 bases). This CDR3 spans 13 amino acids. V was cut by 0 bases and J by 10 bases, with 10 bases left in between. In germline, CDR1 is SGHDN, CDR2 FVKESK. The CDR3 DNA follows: TGTGCCAGCAGCCAAGAGAGAGACAGGGAGCAGTTCTTC. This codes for CASSQERDREQFF. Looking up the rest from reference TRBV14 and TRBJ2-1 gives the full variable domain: EAGVTQFPSHSVIEKGQTVTLRCDPISGHDNLYWYRRVMGKEIKFLLHFVKESKQDESGMPNNRFLAERTGGTYSTLKVQPAELEDSGVYFCASSQERDREQFFGPGTRLTVL.

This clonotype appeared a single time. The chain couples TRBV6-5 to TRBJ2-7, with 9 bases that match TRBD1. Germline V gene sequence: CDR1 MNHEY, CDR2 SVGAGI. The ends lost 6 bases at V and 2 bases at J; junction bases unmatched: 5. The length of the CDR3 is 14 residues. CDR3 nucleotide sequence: TGTGCCAGCAGAGGGACAGGGCCTACCTACGAGCAGTACTTC. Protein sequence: CASRGTGPTYEQYF.

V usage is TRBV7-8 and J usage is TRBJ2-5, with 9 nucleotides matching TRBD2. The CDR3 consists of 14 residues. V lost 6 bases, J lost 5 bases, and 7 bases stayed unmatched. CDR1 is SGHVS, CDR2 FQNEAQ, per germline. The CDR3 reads CASRPDAGGETQYF. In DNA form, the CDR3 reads TGTGCCAGCAGACCCGATGCGGGAGGGGAGACCCAGTACTTC.

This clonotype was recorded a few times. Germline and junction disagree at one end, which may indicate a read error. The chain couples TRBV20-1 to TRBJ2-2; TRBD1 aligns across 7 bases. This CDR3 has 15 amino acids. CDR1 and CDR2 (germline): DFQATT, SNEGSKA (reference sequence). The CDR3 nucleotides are TGCAGTGTTAGACCACAGGGGATGAACACCGGGGAGCTGTTTTTT. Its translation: CSVRPQGMNTGELFF.

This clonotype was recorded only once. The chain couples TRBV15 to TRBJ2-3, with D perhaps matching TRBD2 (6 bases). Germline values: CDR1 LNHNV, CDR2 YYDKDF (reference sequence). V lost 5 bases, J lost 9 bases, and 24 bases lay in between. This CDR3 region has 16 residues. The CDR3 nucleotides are TGTGCCACCAGCTGGTCCGGGACTCCCGTACGGGAGACGCAGTATTTT. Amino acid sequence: CATSWSGTPVRETQYF.

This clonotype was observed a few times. Written as DNA, the CDR3 is TGTGCCACCAGTGAACCGATTAGCACAGATACGCAGTATTTT. Translated, it gives CATSEPISTDTQYF. The chain has TRBV24-1 and TRBJ2-3, with D unclear. Trimming left V 4 bases short and J 0 bases short, with 7 bases between. The CDR3 consists of 14 residues. Germline CDR1 reads KGHDR; CDR2 reads SFDVKD.